The sequence of this T cell receptor beta chain was determined in a study of regulatory T cells in long-lasting Graves disease (dated by TCRdb to 2020 to 2022). Concerning the study at large: Persistent Graves' disease was defined as antithyroid drug treatment for over 5 years with persistently positive TSH receptor autoantibodies. Peripheral blood TCR sequencing and RNA sequencing compared persistent Graves' disease patients with newly diagnosed Graves' disease patients. The study was conducted in China and was registered as a clinical trial. A total of 35 or so samples underwent TCR sequencing: around 13 from persistent and about 20 from newly diagnosed Graves' disease patients. Persistent Graves' disease patients in the clinical cohort had taken antithyroid drugs for roughly ten years on average.

The meaning of the sample's time point label: persistent/refractory GD, antithyroid drugs over 5 years with positive TRAb. RNA was extracted from PBMCs in TRIzol for both TCR sequencing and RNA sequencing. The diagnosis of Graves' disease was made according to American Thyroid Association guidelines. The patients came from an endocrinology department in Xi'an, China. Each patient gave approximately 9 milliliters of peripheral blood, collected in an EDTA anticoagulant tube. Ficoll Paque Plus density gradient separation was used to isolate PBMCs, and no further T cell sorting was performed. RNA quality was checked with an Agilent 2100 Bioanalyzer and agarose gel, and concentration with a NanoDrop 2000. CDR1 and CDR2 are read off the germline V gene as MDHEN and SYDVKM. Cut back by 5 bases and 2 bases, the V and J ends lie 13 bases apart. The cysteine opens and the phenylalanine closes a CDR3 of 14 amino acids. Left in the record is the CDR3 DNA by itself, 42 bases read in frame from the first base.

Library construction relied on multiplex PCR. These reads were obtained on an Illumina HiSeq 4000. iRepertoire HTBI primers and Arm-PCR amplification of CDR3 regions were used to construct TCR beta libraries. Gel purification was performed on PCR products prior to sequencing. On the authors' methods: Gene usage analysis of CDR3 amino acid clonotypes relied on the approximately 60 TRBV and 15 or so TRBJ segments identified across samples. COPE and FqMerger were used to merge filtered high-quality paired reads into contigs. Contigs were aligned with BLAST to IMGT TRBV, TRBD and TRBJ reference genes, and CDR3 was defined per IMGT. Highly expanded clones were defined as clonotypes with a frequency above 0.1%. Shannon entropy was used to measure repertoire diversity, and the Gini coefficient was used to measure V-J evenness. Public clonotypes were defined as clonotypes shared by more than one individual. TCRdb ran its own pipeline on the public reads, namely fastp trimming at Q25 and MiXCR clone calling, and kept in-frame beta chains. Rows with one shared CDR3 protein collapse into an entry with the most common genes and DNA. TCRdb's processing, not the study's, gives the V and J calls here. The sample has about 290,000 distinct CDR3 sequences on record, 22% of them singletons. More than 55% of the sample lies in the top ten.

On the study overall, not on this receptor specifically: Persistent disease showed preferential use of TRBV28, TRBJ1-2 and TRBJ2-5, whereas newly diagnosed disease favored TRBV20-1 and TRBJ2-1. The authors noted that the small sample size was a limitation that may lower accuracy. Compared with newly diagnosed patients, patients with persistent Graves' disease had lower TCR Shannon entropy and fewer highly expanded clones, which suggests clonal expansion. Because the primary lesion, thyroid tissue, could not be accessed, the study looked at peripheral blood alone. Persistent patients shared more public clonotypes among themselves (around 3,000) than newly diagnosed patients did (about 1,000). Sequencing and analysis were restricted to the TCR beta chain.

This clonotype appeared many times. This receptor's antigen is unknown. One base away there is no much larger clone; base qualities are not given. The chain is assembled from TRBV28 and TRBJ2-7; the D region possibly corresponds to TRBD1 (6 bases align). This receptor was taken from a female donor with Graves disease. Here the sequenced sample was peripheral blood mononuclear cells (PBMCs), taken when the disease was refractory, from a patient treated with antithyroid drugs. The base sequence is TGTGCCAGCAGTCTTCAGGGGTCGACCTACGAGCAGTACTTC. Translated, this is CASSLQGSTYEQYF.